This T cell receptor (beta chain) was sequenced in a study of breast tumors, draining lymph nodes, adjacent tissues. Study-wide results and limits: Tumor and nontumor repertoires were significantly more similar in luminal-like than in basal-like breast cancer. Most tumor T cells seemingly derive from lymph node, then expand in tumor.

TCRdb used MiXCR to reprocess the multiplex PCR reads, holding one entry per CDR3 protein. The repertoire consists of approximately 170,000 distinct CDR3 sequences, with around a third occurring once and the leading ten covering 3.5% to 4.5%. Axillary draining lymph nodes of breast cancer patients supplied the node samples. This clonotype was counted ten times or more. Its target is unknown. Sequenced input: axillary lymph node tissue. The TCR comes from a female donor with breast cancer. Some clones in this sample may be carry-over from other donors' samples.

CDR3 in DNA: TGTGCCAGCAGCTCCTGGGGGGTTCAGGGGTTCACAGATACGCAGTATTTT. Translated, it gives CASSSWGVQGFTDTQYF. This chain joins TRBV11-3 and TRBJ2-3; D could derive from TRBD1 or TRBD2 (6 bases each). The germline V and J ends were trimmed by 4 bases and 2 bases, with 19 bases remaining between them. This CDR3 is 17 amino acids long. The germline CDR1 and CDR2 sequences are SGHNT and YENEEA.